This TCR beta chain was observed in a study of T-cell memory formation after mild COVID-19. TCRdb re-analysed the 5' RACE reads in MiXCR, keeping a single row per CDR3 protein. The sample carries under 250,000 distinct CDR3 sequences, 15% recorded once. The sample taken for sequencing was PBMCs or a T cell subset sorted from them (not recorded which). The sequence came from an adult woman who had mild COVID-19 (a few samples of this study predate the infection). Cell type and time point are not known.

CDR3 amino acids: CASSPTQIRTDTQYF. The DNA of the CDR3 is TGTGCCAGCTCACCAACGCAAATCCGCACAGATACGCAGTATTTT. This rearrangement joins TRBV18 to TRBJ2-3; no reliable D call. Germline loops: CDR1 KGHSH, CDR2 LQKENI. The length of the CDR3 is 15 residues. Deletions cut 2 bases from V and 1 base from J, with 10 bases between.